This T cell receptor (beta chain) was retrieved from a study of shared clonotypes between healthy human individuals. Methods used by the authors: Junction-only immunoSEQ data arrived without quality scores, meaning filtering differed. Repertoires were generated with immunoSEQ multiplex PCR, while TCRdb's copy carries only in-frame clones and drops some. Clone size and V and J calls were adopted from that table, with D and trimming inferred from the DNA. This table holds 1.6 million or so clones, around 98.5% found once. The receptor comes from a man younger than 45 in good health. Sequenced input: naive CD4+ T cells sorted from blood. The sample's subset: CD45RA+ positively selected.

DNA for the CDR3: TGTGCCAGGGACGGCAGCTCTGGAAACACCATATATTTT. Its protein product is CARDGSSGNTIYF. The chain has TRBV30 and TRBJ1-3; possible D gene TRBD1, 5 bases. Germline values: CDR1 GTSNPN, CDR2 SVGIG (reference sequence). This CDR3 contains 13 residues. Trimming pared 8 bases from V and 0 bases from J, leaving 11 bases between.